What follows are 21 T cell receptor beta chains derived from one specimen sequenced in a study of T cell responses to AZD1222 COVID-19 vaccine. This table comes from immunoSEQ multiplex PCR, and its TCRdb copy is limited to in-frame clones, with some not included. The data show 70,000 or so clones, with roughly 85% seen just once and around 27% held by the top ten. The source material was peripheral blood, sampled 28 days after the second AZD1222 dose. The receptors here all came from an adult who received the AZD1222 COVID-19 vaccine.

The CDR3 is CASSRPGLGFDEQYF. As DNA, the CDR3 is TGTGCCAGCAGCCGGCCGGGACTAGGTTTCGACGAGCAGTACTTC. This chain uses TRBV3-1 (or the pseudogene TRBV3-2) with TRBJ2-7; 8 bases are shared with TRBD2. The CDR3 runs to 15 residues. The germline V gene has CDR1 LGHDT and CDR2 YNNKEL (reference sequence). Losses at the gene ends were 4 bases for V and 5 bases for J; bases not matched to a gene: 10.

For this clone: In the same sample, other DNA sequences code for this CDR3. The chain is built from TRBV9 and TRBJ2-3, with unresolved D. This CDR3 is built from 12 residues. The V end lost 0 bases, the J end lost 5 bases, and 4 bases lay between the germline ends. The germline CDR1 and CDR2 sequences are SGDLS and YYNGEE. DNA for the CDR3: TGTGCCAGCAGCGTAGGGGGAGATACGCAGTATTTT. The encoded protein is CASSVGGDTQYF.

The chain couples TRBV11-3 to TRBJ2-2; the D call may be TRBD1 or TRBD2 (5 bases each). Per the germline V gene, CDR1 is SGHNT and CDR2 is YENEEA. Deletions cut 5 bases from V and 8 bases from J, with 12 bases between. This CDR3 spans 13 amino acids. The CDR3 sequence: CASSPGPLGELFF. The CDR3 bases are TGTGCCAGCAGCCCGGGGCCCCTGGGGGAGCTGTTTTTT.

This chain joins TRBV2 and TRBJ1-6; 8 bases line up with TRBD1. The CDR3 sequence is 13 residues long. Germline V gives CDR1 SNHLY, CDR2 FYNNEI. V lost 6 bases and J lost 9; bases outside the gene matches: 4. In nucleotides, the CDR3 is TGTGCCAGCAGCAGGGGGCTGGGTTCACCCCTCCACTTT. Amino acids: CASSRGLGSPLHF.

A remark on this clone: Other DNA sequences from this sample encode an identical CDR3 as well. The CDR3 DNA follows: TGTGCCAGCAGTTTCAGCGTCGGCTACACCTTC. It codes for CASSFSVGYTF. V and J are TRBV28 and TRBJ1-2; D remains ambiguous. This CDR3 contains 11 residues. Trimming took 3 bases from V and 8 from J, leaving 7 bases between them. Germline-derived CDR1 and CDR2 are MDHEN and SYDVKM.

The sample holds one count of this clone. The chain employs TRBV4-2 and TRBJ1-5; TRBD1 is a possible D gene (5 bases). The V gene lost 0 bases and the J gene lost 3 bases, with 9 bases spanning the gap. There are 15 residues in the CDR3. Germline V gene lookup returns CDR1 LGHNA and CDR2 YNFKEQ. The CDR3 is CASSQDKGTNQPQHF. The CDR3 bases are TGTGCCAGCAGCCAAGATAAGGGGACCAATCAGCCCCAGCATTTT.

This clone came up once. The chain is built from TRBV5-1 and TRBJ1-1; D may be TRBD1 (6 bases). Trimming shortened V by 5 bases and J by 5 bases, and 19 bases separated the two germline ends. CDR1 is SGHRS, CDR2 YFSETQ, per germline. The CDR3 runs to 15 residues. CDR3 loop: CASREAGAVVTEAFF. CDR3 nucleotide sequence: TGCGCCAGCAGGGAAGCAGGGGCCGTAGTTACTGAAGCTTTCTTT.

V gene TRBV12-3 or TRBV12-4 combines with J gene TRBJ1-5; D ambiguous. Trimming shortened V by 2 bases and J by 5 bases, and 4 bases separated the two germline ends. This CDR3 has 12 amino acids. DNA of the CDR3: TGTGCCAGCAGTTTAAGCTATCAGCCCCAGCATTTT. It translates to CASSLSYQPQHF.

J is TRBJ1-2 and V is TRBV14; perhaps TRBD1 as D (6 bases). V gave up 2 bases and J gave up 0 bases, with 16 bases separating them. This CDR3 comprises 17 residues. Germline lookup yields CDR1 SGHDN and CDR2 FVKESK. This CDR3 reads CASSQPQGSGANYGYTF. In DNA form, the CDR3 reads TGTGCCAGCAGCCAACCCCAAGGATCAGGGGCTAACTATGGCTACACCTTC.

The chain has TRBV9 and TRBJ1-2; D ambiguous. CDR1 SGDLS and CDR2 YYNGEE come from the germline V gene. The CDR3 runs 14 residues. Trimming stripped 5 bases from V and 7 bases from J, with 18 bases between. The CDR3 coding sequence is TGTGCCAGCAGATATTCTGGTTTGGTGGGTGGCTACACCTTC. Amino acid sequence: CASRYSGLVGGYTF.

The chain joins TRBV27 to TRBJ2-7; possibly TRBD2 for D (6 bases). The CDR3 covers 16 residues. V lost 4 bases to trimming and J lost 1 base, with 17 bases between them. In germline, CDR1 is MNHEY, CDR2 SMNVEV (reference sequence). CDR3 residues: CASSSPGGSRSYEQYF. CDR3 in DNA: TGTGCCAGCAGTTCCCCCGGGGGTAGCCGGTCCTACGAGCAGTACTTC.

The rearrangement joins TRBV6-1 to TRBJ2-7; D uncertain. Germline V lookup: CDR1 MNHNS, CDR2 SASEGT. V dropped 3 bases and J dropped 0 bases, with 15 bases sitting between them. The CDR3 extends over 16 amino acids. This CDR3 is CASSDYGMRNSYEQYF. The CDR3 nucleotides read TGTGCCAGCAGTGATTATGGGATGCGGAACTCCTACGAGCAGTACTTC.

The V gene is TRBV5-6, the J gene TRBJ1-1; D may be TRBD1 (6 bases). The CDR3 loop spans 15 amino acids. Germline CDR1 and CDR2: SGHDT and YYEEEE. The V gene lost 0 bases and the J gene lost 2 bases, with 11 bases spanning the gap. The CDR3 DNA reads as TGTGCCAGCAGCTTGGTAGGTGGGGGCAACACTGAAGCTTTCTTT. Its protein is CASSLVGGGNTEAFF.

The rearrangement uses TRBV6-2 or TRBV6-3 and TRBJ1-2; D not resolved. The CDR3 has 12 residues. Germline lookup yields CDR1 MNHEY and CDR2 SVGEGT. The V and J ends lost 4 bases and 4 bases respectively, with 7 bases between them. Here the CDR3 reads CASSSRLYGYTF. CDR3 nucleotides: TGTGCCAGCAGTTCACGGCTCTATGGCTACACCTTC.

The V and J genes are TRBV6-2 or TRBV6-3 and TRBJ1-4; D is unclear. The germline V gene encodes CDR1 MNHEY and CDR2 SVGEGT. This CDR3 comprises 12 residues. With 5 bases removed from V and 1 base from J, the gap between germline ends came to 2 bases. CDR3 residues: CASSGTNEKLFF. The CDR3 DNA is TGTGCCAGCAGTGGAACTAATGAAAAACTGTTTTTT.

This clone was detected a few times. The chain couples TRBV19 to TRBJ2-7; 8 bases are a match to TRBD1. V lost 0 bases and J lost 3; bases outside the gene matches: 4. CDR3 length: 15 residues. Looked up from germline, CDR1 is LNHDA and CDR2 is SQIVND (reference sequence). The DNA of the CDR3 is TGTGCCAGTAGTATAGAGCCGGGACAGGTCTACGAGCAGTACTTC. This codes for CASSIEPGQVYEQYF.

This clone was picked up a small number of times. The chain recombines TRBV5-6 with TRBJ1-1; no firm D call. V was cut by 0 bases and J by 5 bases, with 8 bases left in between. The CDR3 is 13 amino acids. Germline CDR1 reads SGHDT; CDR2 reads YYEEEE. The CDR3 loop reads CASSLGVVTEAFF. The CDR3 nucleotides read TGTGCCAGCAGCTTGGGGGTGGTTACTGAAGCTTTCTTT.

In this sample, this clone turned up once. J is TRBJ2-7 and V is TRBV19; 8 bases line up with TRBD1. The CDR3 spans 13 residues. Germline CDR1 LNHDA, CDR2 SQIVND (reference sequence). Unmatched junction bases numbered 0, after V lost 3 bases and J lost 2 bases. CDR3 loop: CASSMGQAYEQYF. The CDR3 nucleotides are TGTGCCAGTAGTATGGGACAGGCCTACGAGCAGTACTTC.

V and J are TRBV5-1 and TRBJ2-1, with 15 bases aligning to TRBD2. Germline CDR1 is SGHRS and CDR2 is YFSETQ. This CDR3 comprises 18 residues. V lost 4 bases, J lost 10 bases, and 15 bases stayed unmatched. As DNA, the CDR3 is TGCGCCAGCAGCACCCCCTCCGGGACTAGCGGGGGGCTCCGCGAGCAGTTCTTC. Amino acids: CASSTPSGTSGGLREQFF.

CDR3 sequence (DNA): TGTGCCAGCAGCCAGACGGCCAACTATGGCTACACCTTC. Amino acids: CASSQTANYGYTF. The chain uses TRBV6-5 and TRBJ1-2; no firm D call. This CDR3 is 13 amino acids long. Germline loops: CDR1 MNHEY, CDR2 SVGAGI. V was cut by 6 bases and J by 2 bases, with 10 bases left in between.

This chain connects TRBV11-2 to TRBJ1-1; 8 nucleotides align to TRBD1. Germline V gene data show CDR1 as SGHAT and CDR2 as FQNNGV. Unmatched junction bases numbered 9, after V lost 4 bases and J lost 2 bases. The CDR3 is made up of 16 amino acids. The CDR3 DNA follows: TGTGCCAGCAGCTCCTTGCTTGGACAGGGTAACACTGAAGCTTTCTTT. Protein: CASSSLLGQGNTEAFF. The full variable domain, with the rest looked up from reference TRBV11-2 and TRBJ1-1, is EAGVAQSPRYKIIEKRQSVAFWCNPISGHATLYWYQQILGQGPKLLIQFQNNGVVDDSQLPKDRFSAERLKGVDSTLKIQPAKLEDSAVYLCASSSLLGQGNTEAFFGQGTRLTVV.